The rows below give T cell receptor beta chains drawn from one sample of a study of cytomegalovirus exposure and HLA in healthy donors. TCRdb keeps only in-frame clones here, not all; method: immunoSEQ multiplex PCR. The sample lists about 130,000 clones, over 60% occurring once. The material sequenced was PBMCs. These receptors were taken from a man in his 60s in good health and CMV-seropositive. Both conserved end residues are part of each CDR3. Clone size is shown for a subset of rows, as once, few, many or a class of expanded clone.

clone_size,v_call,cdr3_aa
.,TRBV5-1,CASSRDRGDEQYF
.,TRBV6-1,CASGLAENTGELFF
few,TRBV2,CASKPGLAYNEQFF
.,TRBV11-2,CASSATATNEKLFF
.,TRBV14,CASSQEEATEAFF
few,TRBV14,CASSQPGLRSSGANVLTF
few,TRBV15,CATSHMNRGINEQFF
.,TRBV19,CASSGGGSNQPQHF
.,TRBV28,CASRGRGYRGGGNEQFF
.,TRBV30,CACNFGAGGRHQPQHF
.,TRBV2,CASCSGGSVDTQYF
.,TRBV7-9,CASSLGRLTGELFF
.,TRBV7-9,CASSLNGEGGYTF
.,TRBV28,CASTPLQGRLGEKLFF
.,TRBV29-1,CSAEEDLGYEQYF
.,TRBV5-1,CASSFRDFSPLHF
few,TRBV6-6,CASLWASGGANIQYF
.,TRBV5-4,CASSSNPAGDLPSF
.,TRBV10-3,CAISQNTGELFF
.,TRBV6-1,CASIPGPHAGEQYF
.,TRBV7-6,CASSPQTRVLETQYF
.,TRBV2,CAGTGSRFNEQFF
.,TRBV28,CASSLYAAGHGYTF
.,TRBV19,CASTDRGRGNQPQHF
.,TRBV20-1,CSARGLLGYTF
.,TRBV10-1,CASSEERGDPYNEQFF
.,TRBV5-1,CASSSGTLQETQYF
.,TRBV4-1,CASSPLGTPKGEQYF
.,TRBV5-5,CASSLGFFARQETQYF
.,TRBV29-1,CSVLRRGGPDEQFF
.,TRBV15,CATSRDSASSGNTIYF